The TCR beta chain described here comes from a study of glioma-infiltrating T cells after dendritic cell vaccination. The CDR3 is 16 amino acids. V gave up 4 bases and J gave up 6 bases; unmatched junction bases: 8. Germline V lookup: CDR1 SGHTA, CDR2 FQGTGA. Amplification used 60 V beta primers and 13 J beta primers. Here immunoSEQ multiplex PCR was the method, and the copy in TCRdb shows in-frame clones only, minus some. The sample holds roughly 100,000 clones, 90% seen once. Described time point: after dendritic cell vaccination, including at tumor progression/relapse. The TCR originated in a human donor with glioblastoma. The source material was blood, sampled after dendritic cell vaccination. The V gene is TRBV7-3, the J gene TRBJ2-2; 10 bases line up with TRBD2. CDR3 sequence reads: CASSSPSGSIAGELFF. The CDR3 DNA is TGTGCCAGCAGCTCCCCTAGCGGGAGTATTGCCGGGGAGCTGTTTTTT. Drawing the rest from reference TRBV7-3 and TRBJ2-2, the complete variable domain is GAGVSQTPSNKVTEKGKYVELRCDPISGHTALYWYRQSLGQGPEFLIYFQGTGAADDSGLPNDRFFAVRPEGSVSTLKIQRTERGDSAVYLCASSSPSGSIAGELFFGEGSRLTVL.